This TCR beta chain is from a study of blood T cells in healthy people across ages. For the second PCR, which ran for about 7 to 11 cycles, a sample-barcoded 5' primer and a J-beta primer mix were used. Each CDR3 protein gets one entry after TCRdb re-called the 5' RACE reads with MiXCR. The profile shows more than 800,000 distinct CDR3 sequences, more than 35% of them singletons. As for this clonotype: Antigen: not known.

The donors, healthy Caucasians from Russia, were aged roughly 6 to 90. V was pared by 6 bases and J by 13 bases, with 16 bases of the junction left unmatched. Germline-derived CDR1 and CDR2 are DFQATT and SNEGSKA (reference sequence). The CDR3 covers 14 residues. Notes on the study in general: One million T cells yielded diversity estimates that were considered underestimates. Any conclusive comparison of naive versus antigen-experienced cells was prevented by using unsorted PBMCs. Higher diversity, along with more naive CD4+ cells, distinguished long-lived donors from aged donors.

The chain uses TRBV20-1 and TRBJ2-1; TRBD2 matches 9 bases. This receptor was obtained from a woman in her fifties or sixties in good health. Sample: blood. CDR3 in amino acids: CSAALAGIQETQFF. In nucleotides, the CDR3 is TGCAGTGCGGCACTAGCGGGTATACAAGAGACCCAGTTCTTC.